Sequencing of this TCR beta chain was carried out in a study of shared clonotypes between healthy human individuals. CDR1 is LNHNV, CDR2 YYDKDF, per germline (reference sequence). The CDR3 is 13 residues long. The V gene lost 0 bases and the J gene lost 6 bases, with 5 bases spanning the gap. Data came from immunoSEQ multiplex PCR; TCRdb stores just in-frame clones and leaves some out. The sample yields some 380,000 clones, just over 95% seen once. This sequence originates from a man aged 25 to 40 in good health. Sequencing used memory CD8+ T cells sorted from blood. The sample's subset: CD45RO+ cells pooled with CCR7-negative TemRA cells. This chain uses TRBV15 with TRBJ2-2; D is ambiguous. This CDR3 is CATSRDPPGELFF. The DNA of the CDR3 is TGTGCCACCAGCAGAGATCCCCCCGGGGAGCTGTTTTTT.